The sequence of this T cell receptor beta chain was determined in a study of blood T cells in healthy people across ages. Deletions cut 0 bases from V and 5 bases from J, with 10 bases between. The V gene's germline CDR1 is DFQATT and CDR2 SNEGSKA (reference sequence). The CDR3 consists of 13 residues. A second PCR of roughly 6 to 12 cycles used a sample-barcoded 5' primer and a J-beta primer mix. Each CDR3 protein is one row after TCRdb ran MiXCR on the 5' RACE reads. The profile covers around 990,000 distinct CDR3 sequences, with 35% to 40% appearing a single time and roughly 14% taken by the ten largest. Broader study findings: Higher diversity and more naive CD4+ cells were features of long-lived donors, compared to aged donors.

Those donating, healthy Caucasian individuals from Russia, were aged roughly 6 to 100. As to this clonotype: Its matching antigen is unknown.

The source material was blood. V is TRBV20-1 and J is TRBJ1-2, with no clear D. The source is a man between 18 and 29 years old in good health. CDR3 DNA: TGCAGTGCTAGAGATTCATCGGGTTATGGCTACACCTTC. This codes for CSARDSSGYGYTF.